This T cell receptor beta chain was profiled in a study of neurological immune-mediated disorders. The CDR3 covers 14 residues. Trimming shortened V by 0 bases and J by 2 bases, and 11 bases separated the two germline ends. CDR1 and CDR2 (germline): DFQATT, SNEGSKA (reference sequence). This clonotype was detected many times. TCRdb reanalysed the 5' RACE reads using MiXCR and keeps one entry per CDR3 protein. The profile covers about 87,000 distinct CDR3 sequences, with approximately 3.5% appearing a single time and approximately 3% taken by the ten largest. This TCR was sampled from a woman in her fifties or sixties with multiple sclerosis. V is TRBV20-1 and J is TRBJ2-7; tentative D call: TRBD1 (5 bases). The specimen was PBMCs. The CDR3 here is CSARDETATYEQYF. DNA of the CDR3: TGCAGTGCTAGAGATGAGACAGCTACCTACGAGCAGTACTTC.